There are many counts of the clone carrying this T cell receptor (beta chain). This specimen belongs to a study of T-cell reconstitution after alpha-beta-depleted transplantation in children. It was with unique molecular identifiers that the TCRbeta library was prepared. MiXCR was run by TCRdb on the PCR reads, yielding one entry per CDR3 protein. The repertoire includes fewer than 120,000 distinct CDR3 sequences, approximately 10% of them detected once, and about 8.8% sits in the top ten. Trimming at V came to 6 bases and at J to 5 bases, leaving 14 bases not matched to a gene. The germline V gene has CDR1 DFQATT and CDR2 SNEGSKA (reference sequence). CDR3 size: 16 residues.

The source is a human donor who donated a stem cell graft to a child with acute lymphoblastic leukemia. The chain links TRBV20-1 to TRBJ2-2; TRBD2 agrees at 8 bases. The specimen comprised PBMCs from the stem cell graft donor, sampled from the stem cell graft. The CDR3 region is CSAEAGEGKKTGELFF. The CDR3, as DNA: TGCAGTGCGGAAGCGGGAGAAGGGAAGAAAACCGGGGAGCTGTTTTTT.